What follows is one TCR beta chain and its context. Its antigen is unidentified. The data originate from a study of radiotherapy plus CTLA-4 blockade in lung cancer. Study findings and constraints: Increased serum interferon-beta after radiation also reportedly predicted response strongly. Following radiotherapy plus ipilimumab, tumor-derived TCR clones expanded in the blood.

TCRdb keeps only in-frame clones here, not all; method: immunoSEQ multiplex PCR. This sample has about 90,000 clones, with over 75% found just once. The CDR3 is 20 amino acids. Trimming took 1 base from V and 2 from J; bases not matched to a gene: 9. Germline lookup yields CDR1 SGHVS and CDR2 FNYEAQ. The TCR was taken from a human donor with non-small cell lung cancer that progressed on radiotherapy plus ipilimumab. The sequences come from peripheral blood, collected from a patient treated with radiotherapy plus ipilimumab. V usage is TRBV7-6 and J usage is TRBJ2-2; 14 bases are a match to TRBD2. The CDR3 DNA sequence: TGTGCCAGCAGCTTAGGCCCGGGACTAGCGGGGGCAATCAACACCGGGGAGCTGTTTTTT. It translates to CASSLGPGLAGAINTGELFF.